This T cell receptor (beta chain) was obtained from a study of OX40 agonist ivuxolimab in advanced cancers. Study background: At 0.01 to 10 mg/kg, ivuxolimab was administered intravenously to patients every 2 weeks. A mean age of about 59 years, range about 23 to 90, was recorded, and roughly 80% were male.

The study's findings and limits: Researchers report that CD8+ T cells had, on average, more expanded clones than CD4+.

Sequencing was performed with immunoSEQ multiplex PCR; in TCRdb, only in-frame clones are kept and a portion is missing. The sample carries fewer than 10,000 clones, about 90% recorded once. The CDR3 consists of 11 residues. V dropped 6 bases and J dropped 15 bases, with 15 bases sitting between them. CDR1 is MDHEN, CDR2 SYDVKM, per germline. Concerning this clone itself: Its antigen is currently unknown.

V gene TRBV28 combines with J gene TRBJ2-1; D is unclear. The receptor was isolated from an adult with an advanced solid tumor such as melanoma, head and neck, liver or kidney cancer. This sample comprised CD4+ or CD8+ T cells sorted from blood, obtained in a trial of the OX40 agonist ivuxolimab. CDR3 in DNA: TGTGCCAGCAGCTCCACCGTAACGGGGTTCTTC. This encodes CASSSTVTGFF.